The 20 T cell receptor beta chains below were found in one sample sequenced in a study of tumor and adjacent non-tumor tissue in lung cancer. Three rounds of nested PCR, following a modified ARM-PCR protocol, produced the TCRbeta library. Each CDR3 protein is one row after TCRdb ran MiXCR on the multiplex PCR reads. The data contain 200,000 to 250,000 distinct CDR3 sequences, approximately 74% of them singletons. No cell sorting was done before RNA was extracted from the tissue. The sample taken for sequencing was lung tumor tissue. These receptors were obtained from a man aged 55 to 69 with non-small cell lung cancer.

A note on this clonotype: The conserved phenylalanine or tryptophan is not found at the CDR3 terminus, so this likely reflects a read error. This chain links TRBV20-1 with TRBJ2-1; 11 bases map to TRBD2. After removal of 3 bases from V and 4 bases from J, the junction contained 8 bases not matched to a gene. Germline V gene lookup returns CDR1 DFQATT and CDR2 SNEGSKA (reference sequence). The CDR3 has 16 residues. The CDR3 DNA reads as TGCAGTGCTAGTGCGGCTAGCGGGGGGCCATACAATGAGCAGTTCTTA. It specifies CSASAASGGPYNEQFL.

This clonotype was detected only once. The rearrangement uses TRBV24-1 and TRBJ2-1; 7 positions match TRBD2. Germline V gives CDR1 KGHDR, CDR2 SFDVKD. V lost 4 bases, J lost 4 bases, and 6 bases stayed unmatched. This CDR3 comprises 15 residues. This chain's CDR3 is CATSESGVRYNEQFF. DNA for the CDR3: TGTGCCACCAGTGAAAGCGGGGTTCGGTACAATGAGCAGTTCTTC.

As concerns this clonotype: One end of the junction is discordant with germline, which a read error may explain. The chain recombines TRBV20-1 with TRBJ2-6; TRBD1 is a possible D gene (5 bases). The CDR3 runs to 16 residues. The V gene's germline CDR1 is DFQATT and CDR2 SNEGSKA (reference sequence). The CDR3: CSARTPAWAGTNVLTF. The CDR3, as DNA: TGCAGTGCCCGGACACCGGCCTGGGCTGGGACCAACGTCCTGACTTTC.

The chain is built from TRBV29-1 and TRBJ2-2; no clear D. Trimming removed 4 bases at V and 2 bases at J, with 11 bases between. The CDR3 is 14 residues long. Germline CDR1 and CDR2: SQVTM and ANQGSEA. The CDR3 DNA sequence: TGCAGCGTTGGCGGCCAGGCAAACACCGGGGAGCTGTTTTTT. Translation: CSVGGQANTGELFF.

Of note for this clonotype: Since a much larger clone is just one base distant, this may be a read error. This rearrangement joins TRBV20-1 to TRBJ1-6; D is unresolved. The CDR3 extends over 16 amino acids. In germline, CDR1 is DFQATT, CDR2 SNEGSKA (reference sequence). In nucleotides, the CDR3 is TGCAGTGTTAGAGATGGGGAGAGCTCCTATAATTCACCCCTCCACTTT. Its protein product is CSVRDGESSYNSPLHF.

As concerns this clonotype: Because it lacks the conserved phenylalanine or tryptophan at the end, this CDR3 is likely a read error. The DNA is omitted, as the CDR3 cannot be located on it reliably, and the CDR3 follows TCRdb's listing. This CDR3 reads CASSLDSRGNTEAVI. The chain links TRBV11-3 to TRBJ1-1; TRBD1 is the table's D call and was not checked against the DNA. Germline V CDR1 and CDR2: SGHNT, YENEEA. Inclusive of both ends, the CDR3 amounts to 15 amino acids.

A note on this clonotype: This may stem from a read error, because a much larger clone lies one nucleotide away. The chain is built from TRBV6-1 and TRBJ2-2, with TRBD1 matching 10 bases. The V and J ends lost 6 bases and 9 bases, in that order; junction bases with no gene match: 10. The CDR3 covers 15 residues. The germline gives CDR1 MNHNS, CDR2 SASEGT. In nucleotides, the CDR3 is TGTGCCAGCAGAGCGGGACAGGGGAATACCCGGGAGCTGTTTTTT. Translation gives CASRAGQGNTRELFF.

The rearrangement uses TRBV11-3 and TRBJ1-1; tentative D call: TRBD1 (5 bases). From germline, CDR1 is SGHNT and CDR2 YENEEA. The CDR3 is 14 amino acids. The germline V and J ends were trimmed by 5 bases and 11 bases, with 21 bases remaining between them. The CDR3 DNA reads as TGTGCCAGCAGCCCGGGACTAACAGCACTTGAGGCTTTCTTT. It codes for CASSPGLTALEAFF. Full variable domain (missing parts from reference TRBV11-3 and TRBJ1-1): EAGVVQSPRYKIIEKKQPVAFWCNPISGHNTLYWYLQNLGQGPELLIRYENEEAVDDSQLPKDRFSAERLKGVDSTLKIQPAELGDSAVYLCASSPGLTALEAFFGQGTRLTVV.

As for this clonotype: The conserved phenylalanine or tryptophan is not found at the CDR3 terminus, so this likely reflects a read error. The CDR3 bases are TGTAGTGCTAGCCCTATGACAGTTAACTATGGCTACACCTAC. Translated: CSASPMTVNYGYTY. The genes are TRBV20-1 and TRBJ1-2; a possible D gene is TRBD1 (5 bases). Germline V gene lookup returns CDR1 DFQATT and CDR2 SNEGSKA (reference sequence). The CDR3 is made up of 14 amino acids.

For this clonotype: A much larger clonotype is one base distant, so this may be a read error. The CDR3 DNA follows: TGTGCCAGCAGCTTGGGGACGCAGGTCTGTGGCTACACCTTC. This sequence encodes CASSLGTQVCGYTF. The genes are TRBV5-4 and TRBJ1-2, with no clear D. V was shortened by 0 bases and J by 7 bases, with 13 bases between the two germline ends. Germline V CDR1 and CDR2: SGHNT, YYREEE (reference sequence). There are 14 residues in the CDR3.

For this clonotype: Given a much more abundant clone one base away, this may be a read error. V and J are TRBV5-6 and TRBJ2-7, with D unclear. Per germline, CDR1 SGHDT and CDR2 YYEEEE. The CDR3 sequence is 13 residues long. The V and J ends lost 1 base and 3 bases respectively, with 8 bases between them. The DNA for the CDR3 is TGTGCCAGCAGCTTGCCCAATCACTACGAGCAGTACTTC. Translation gives CASSLPNHYEQYF. Full variable domain (remainder filled in from reference TRBV5-6 and TRBJ2-7): DAGVTQSPTHLIKTRGQQVTLRCSPKSGHDTVSWYQQALGQGPQFIFQYYEEEERQRGNFPDRFSGHQFPNYSSELNVNALLLGDSALYLCASSLPNHYEQYFGPGTRLTVT.

CDR3 nucleotides: TGTGCCAGCAGTTACCAGCGGGGGGGGGGTGAGCAGTTCTTC. This translates into CASSYQRGGGEQFF. The chain joins TRBV6-6 to TRBJ2-1; 10 bases align to TRBD2. Trimming at V came to 2 bases and at J to 9 bases, leaving 4 bases not matched to a gene. The length of the CDR3 is 14 residues. Germline CDR1 MNHNY, CDR2 SVGAGI (reference sequence).

With regard to this clonotype: Without the conserved terminal phenylalanine or tryptophan, this CDR3 likely stems from a read error. The chain is built from TRBV6-6 and TRBJ1-1, with a possible D match to TRBD1 (6 bases). Trimming took 11 bases from V and 0 from J, leaving 16 bases between them. The CDR3 has 14 amino acids. In germline, CDR1 is MNHNY, CDR2 SVGAGI (reference sequence). CDR3 nucleotides: TGTGCCTTCAGCCGACAGGTTGTGAACACTGAAGCTTTCCTT. Translation: CAFSRQVVNTEAFL.

With respect to this clonotype: Relative to the germline gene, one junction end is altered; a read error may explain this. V gene TRBV6-2 or TRBV6-3 combines with J gene TRBJ1-2; D is unclear. The germline V gene encodes CDR1 MNHEY and CDR2 SVGEGT. This CDR3 has 13 amino acids. CDR3 amino acids: CTSSYSSGNGYTF. Written as DNA, the CDR3 is TGTACCAGCAGTTACTCTTCAGGTAATGGCTACACCTTC.

This clonotype was detected only a few times. The chain couples TRBV20-1 to TRBJ2-5, with TRBD2 matching over 8 bases. Germline CDR1 reads DFQATT; CDR2 reads SNEGSKA (reference sequence). The CDR3 contains 15 residues. CDR3 protein: CTPGRAGEGQETQYF. For the CDR3, the DNA is TGCACCCCGGGGAGAGCGGGAGAGGGTCAAGAGACCCAGTACTTC.

Here the CDR3 DNA reads TGTGCCAGCAGGGATCACAGTAAATTATTCTCCTACAATGAGCAGTTCTTC. Translated: CASRDHSKLFSYNEQFF. The V gene is TRBV11-2, the J gene TRBJ2-1, with no clear D. Per the germline V gene, CDR1 is SGHAT and CDR2 is FQNNGV. CDR3 length equals 17 residues. V lost 6 bases, J lost 0 bases, and 18 bases lay in between. Full variable domain (remainder filled in from reference TRBV11-2 and TRBJ2-1): EAGVAQSPRYKIIEKRQSVAFWCNPISGHATLYWYQQILGQGPKLLIQFQNNGVVDDSQLPKDRFSAERLKGVDSTLKIQPAKLEDSAVYLCASRDHSKLFSYNEQFFGPGTRLTVL.

The CDR3 DNA sequence: TGTGCCAGCAGTGAGGGACAGGGAATTGGCGAGCAGTACTTC. This codes for CASSEGQGIGEQYF. This sequence joins TRBV2 and TRBJ2-7, with 9 bases matching TRBD1. V dropped 3 bases and J dropped 6; count of bases not matched to a gene: 6. The CDR3 runs 14 residues. CDR1 is SNHLY and CDR2 is FYNNEI in the germline V gene.

This clonotype was seen a handful of times. The rearrangement uses TRBV20-1 and TRBJ2-3, with TRBD1 identical over 9 bases. Germline loops: CDR1 DFQATT, CDR2 SNEGSKA (reference sequence). This CDR3 comprises 18 residues. The trim removed 0 bases at V and 3 bases at J, leaving 13 bases unmatched. This chain's CDR3 is CSARDPWGGTGRTDTQYF. In DNA, the CDR3 is TGCAGTGCTAGAGACCCCTGGGGGGGGACAGGGCGGACAGATACGCAGTATTTT.

V usage is TRBV12-3 or TRBV12-4 and J usage is TRBJ2-1, with D hard to call. The V and J ends lost 6 bases and 8 bases respectively, with 17 bases between them. The CDR3 is made up of 14 amino acids. CDR3 region: CASRSARFIHEQFF. In nucleotides, the CDR3 is TGTGCCAGCAGATCCGCTAGATTCATCCATGAGCAGTTCTTC.

This clonotype was picked up many times. The chain recombines TRBV20-1 with TRBJ2-1; the D call may be TRBD1 or TRBD2 (7 bases each). The CDR3 totals 15 residues. Trimming cost V 0 bases and J 4 bases, with 13 bases left between them. CDR1 is DFQATT and CDR2 is SNEGSKA in the germline V gene (reference sequence). The CDR3 here is CSARDQGGVYNEQFF. The DNA of the CDR3 is TGCAGTGCTAGAGATCAGGGGGGGGTTTACAATGAGCAGTTCTTC.